This section outlines one TCR beta chain sequence together with its context. This sample was taken from a study of blood T cell repertoires in COVID-19. Overall study: T cells, B-cell-depleted T cells, or PBMCs provided the cDNA or gDNA that served as material.

Per the study methods: Amplifying reference gene primers gave estimates of nucleated cell counts. The assay was immunoSEQ multiplex PCR, and TCRdb's table has in-frame clones only and misses some. V and J calls and clone size are copied from that table; D and trimming were computed from the DNA. The sample includes some 100,000 clones, around four fifths of them seen just once. The germline V gene encodes CDR1 LNHDA and CDR2 SQIVND (reference sequence). Trimming cost V 5 bases and J 3 bases, with 20 bases left between them. CDR3 size: 17 residues. This sequence joins TRBV19 and TRBJ2-1; tentatively, D is TRBD2 (5 bases). Sequenced material: peripheral blood. This clonotype originated in a man aged 50 or older with active or convalescent COVID-19. The CDR3 here is CASSRAGGGRRYNEQFF. The DNA of the CDR3 is TGTGCCAGTAGTCGCGCAGGAGGAGGCCGGCGCTACAATGAGCAGTTCTTC. The full variable domain, with the rest looked up from reference TRBV19 and TRBJ2-1, is DGGITQSPKYLFRKEGQNVTLSCEQNLNHDAMYWYRQDPGQGLRLIYYSQIVNDFQKGDIAEGYSVSREKKESFPLTVTSAQKNPTAFYLCASSRAGGGRRYNEQFFGPGTRLTVL.